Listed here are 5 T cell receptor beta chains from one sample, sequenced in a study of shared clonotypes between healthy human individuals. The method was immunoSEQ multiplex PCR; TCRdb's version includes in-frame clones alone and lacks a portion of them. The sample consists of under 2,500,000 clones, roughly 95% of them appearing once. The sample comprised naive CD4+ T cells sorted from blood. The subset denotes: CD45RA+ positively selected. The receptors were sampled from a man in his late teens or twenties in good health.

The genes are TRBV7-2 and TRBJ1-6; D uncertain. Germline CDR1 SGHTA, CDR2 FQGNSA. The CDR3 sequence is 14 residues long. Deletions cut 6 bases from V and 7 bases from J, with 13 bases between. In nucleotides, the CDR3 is TGTGCCAGCAGGCCTAGTGGCTACAATTCACCCCTCCACTTT. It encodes CASRPSGYNSPLHF. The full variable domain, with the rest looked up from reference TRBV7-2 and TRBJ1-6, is GAGVSQSPSNKVTEKGKDVELRCDPISGHTALYWYRQSLGQGLEFLIYFQGNSAPDKSGLPSDRFSAERTGGSVSTLTIQRTQQEDSAVYLCASRPSGYNSPLHFGNGTRLTVT.

CDR3 protein: CASSRSSGTAIGYTF. In DNA form, the CDR3 reads TGTGCCAGTAGTCGATCCTCCGGGACAGCGATCGGCTACACCTTC. V gene TRBV19 combines with J gene TRBJ1-2; 7 bases fit TRBD1. V trimming: 5 bases; J trimming: 8 bases; junction bases outside the gene matches: 14. The CDR3 is 15 residues long. Germline CDR1 and CDR2: LNHDA and SQIVND (reference sequence).

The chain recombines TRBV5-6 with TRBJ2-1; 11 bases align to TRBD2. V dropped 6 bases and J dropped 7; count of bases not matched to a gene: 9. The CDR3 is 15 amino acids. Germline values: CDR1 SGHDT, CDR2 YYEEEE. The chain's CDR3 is CASTPLAGVRNEQFF. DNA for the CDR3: TGTGCCAGCACCCCACTAGCGGGAGTAAGAAATGAGCAGTTCTTC.

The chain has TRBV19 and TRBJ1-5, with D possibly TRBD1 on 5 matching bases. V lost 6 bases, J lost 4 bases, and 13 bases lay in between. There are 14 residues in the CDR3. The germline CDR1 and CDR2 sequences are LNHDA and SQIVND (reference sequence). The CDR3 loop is CASSDRTANQPQHF. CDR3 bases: TGTGCCAGTAGCGACAGAACAGCTAATCAGCCCCAGCATTTT.

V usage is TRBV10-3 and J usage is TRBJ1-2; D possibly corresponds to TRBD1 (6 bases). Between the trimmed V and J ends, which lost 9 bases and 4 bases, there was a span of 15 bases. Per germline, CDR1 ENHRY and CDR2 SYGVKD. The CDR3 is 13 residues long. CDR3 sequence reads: CAISPDRIYGYTF. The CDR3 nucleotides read TGTGCCATTTCTCCCGACAGGATCTATGGCTACACCTTC.